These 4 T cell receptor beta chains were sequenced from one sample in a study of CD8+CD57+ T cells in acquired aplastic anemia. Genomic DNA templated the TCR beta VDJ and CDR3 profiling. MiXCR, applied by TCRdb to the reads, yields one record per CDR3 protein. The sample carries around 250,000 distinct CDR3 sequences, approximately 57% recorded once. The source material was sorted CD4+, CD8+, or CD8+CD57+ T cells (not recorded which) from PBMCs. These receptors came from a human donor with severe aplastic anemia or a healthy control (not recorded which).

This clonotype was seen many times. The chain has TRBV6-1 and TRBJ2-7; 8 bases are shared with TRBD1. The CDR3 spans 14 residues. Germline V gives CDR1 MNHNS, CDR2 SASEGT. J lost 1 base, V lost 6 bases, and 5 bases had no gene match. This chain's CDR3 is CASRPWDRSYEQYF. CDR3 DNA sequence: TGTGCCAGCAGACCTTGGGACAGGTCCTACGAGCAGTACTTC.

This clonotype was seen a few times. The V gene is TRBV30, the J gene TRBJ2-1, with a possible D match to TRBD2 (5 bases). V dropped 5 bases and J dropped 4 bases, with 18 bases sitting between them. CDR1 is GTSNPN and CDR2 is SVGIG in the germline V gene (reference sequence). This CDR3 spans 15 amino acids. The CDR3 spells CAWSEGQPGYNEQFF. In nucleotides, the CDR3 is TGTGCCTGGTCGGAAGGGCAGCCGGGGTACAATGAGCAGTTCTTC.

The CDR3 region is CASSPTGWGNTEAFF. CDR3 sequence (DNA): TGTGCCAGCAGCCCGACAGGGTGGGGTAACACTGAAGCTTTCTTT. The chain joins TRBV7-2 to TRBJ1-1; 7 bases map to TRBD1. With 5 bases clipped from V and 2 bases from J, the junction kept 8 bases outside the gene matches. This CDR3 contains 15 residues. From germline, CDR1 is SGHTA and CDR2 FQGNSA.

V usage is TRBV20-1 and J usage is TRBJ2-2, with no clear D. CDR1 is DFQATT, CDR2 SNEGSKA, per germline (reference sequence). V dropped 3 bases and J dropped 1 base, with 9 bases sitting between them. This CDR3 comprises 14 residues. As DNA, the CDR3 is TGCAGTGCTAGGGCAAATATGAACACCGGGGAGCTGTTTTTT. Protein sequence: CSARANMNTGELFF.